The 25 T cell receptor beta chains listed next were all sequenced from one sample in a study of blood T cell repertoires in COVID-19. TCRdb's table, derived via immunoSEQ multiplex PCR, lists solely in-frame clones and lacks some. This table holds about 130,000 clones, about 89% found once. The sequencing input was peripheral blood. Receptors were obtained from a man in his 60s with COVID-19, enrolled during active disease.

This chain connects TRBV7-9 to TRBJ1-1, with TRBD1 identical over 10 bases. Trimming cost V 5 bases and J 8 bases; bases outside gene matches: 2. Germline lookup yields CDR1 SEHNR and CDR2 FQNEAQ (reference sequence). This CDR3 spans 12 amino acids. The CDR3 spells CASSRTGGEAFF. CDR3 nucleotides: TGTGCCAGCAGCCGGACAGGGGGGGAAGCTTTCTTT.

V gene TRBV3-1 (or the pseudogene TRBV3-2) combines with J gene TRBJ1-4; 7 bases align to TRBD1. CDR1 LGHDT and CDR2 YNNKEL come from the germline V gene (reference sequence). V gave up 3 bases and J gave up 5 bases; unmatched junction bases: 9. CDR3 length equals 16 residues. Here the CDR3 reads CASSHQRGTVNEKLFF. The CDR3 DNA reads TGTGCCAGCAGCCACCAAAGGGGGACAGTCAATGAAAAACTGTTTTTT.

This sequence joins TRBV4-3 and TRBJ1-5, with D unresolved. V was shortened by 0 bases and J by 5 bases, with 5 bases between the two germline ends. The germline V gene has CDR1 LGHNA and CDR2 YSLEER. The length of the CDR3 is 13 residues. The CDR3 bases are TGCGCCAGCAGCCAAGAGAGGGATCAGCCCCAGCATTTT. Amino acids: CASSQERDQPQHF.

The CDR3 is CATSALRGKHQPQHF. The CDR3 DNA sequence: TGTGCCACCAGCGCACTACGGGGTAAGCATCAGCCCCAGCATTTT. The rearrangement links TRBV15 to TRBJ1-5; D is undetermined. CDR3 length: 15 amino acids. V lost 5 bases to trimming and J lost 5 bases, with 16 bases between them. Germline values: CDR1 LNHNV, CDR2 YYDKDF (reference sequence).

J is TRBJ2-1 and V is TRBV6-6; 9 nucleotides match TRBD2. The germline CDR1 and CDR2 sequences are MNHNY and SVGAGI (reference sequence). The CDR3 is 15 residues long. With 4 bases clipped from V and 4 bases from J, the junction kept 5 bases outside the gene matches. This chain's CDR3 is CASSFSGGGYNEQFF. CDR3 in DNA: TGTGCCAGCAGTTTTAGCGGGGGAGGGTACAATGAGCAGTTCTTC.

The CDR3: CASSLGTGKYEQFF. The CDR3 nucleotides read TGCGCCAGCAGCTTGGGGACAGGGAAGTATGAGCAGTTCTTC. The chain has TRBV5-1 and TRBJ2-1, with TRBD1 identical over 8 bases. J gave up 8 bases and V 0 bases, and 4 bases lay outside the gene matches. CDR1 is SGHRS, CDR2 YFSETQ, per germline. This CDR3 contains 14 residues.

This chain links TRBV5-1 with TRBJ2-1; TRBD1 matches at 9 bases. With 0 bases clipped from V and 3 bases from J, the junction kept 4 bases outside the gene matches. Germline V CDR1 and CDR2: SGHRS, YFSETQ. The CDR3 contains 16 residues. The CDR3 DNA reads as TGCGCCAGCAGCTTGGGCGGGACAGGGATCTACAATGAGCAGTTCTTC. This translates into CASSLGGTGIYNEQFF. Drawing the rest from reference TRBV5-1 and TRBJ2-1, the complete variable domain is KAGVTQTPRYLIKTRGQQVTLSCSPISGHRSVSWYQQTPGQGLQFLFEYFSETQRNKGNFPGRFSGRQFSNSRSEMNVSTLELGDSALYLCASSLGGTGIYNEQFFGPGTRLTVL.

The J gene is TRBJ1-2, the V gene TRBV12-3 or TRBV12-4; D remains ambiguous. V was pared by 3 bases and J by 4 bases, with 6 bases between. CDR3 length: 12 residues. The CDR3 is CASSFRGYGYTF. CDR3 nucleotides: TGTGCCAGCAGTTTTCGGGGCTATGGCTACACCTTC.

J is TRBJ2-2 and V is TRBV15, with D possibly matching TRBD2 (6 bases). The germline V gene encodes CDR1 LNHNV and CDR2 YYDKDF (reference sequence). The CDR3 loop spans 15 amino acids. V was cut by 7 bases and J by 0 bases, with 12 bases left in between. The CDR3 nucleotides are TGTGCCACCAACGTGGGGGGACCGAACACCGGGGAGCTGTTTTTT. It encodes CATNVGGPNTGELFF.

The rearrangement links TRBV9 to TRBJ2-7; TRBD1 matches 8 bases. V was clipped by 4 bases and J by 2 bases; unmatched bases: 11. CDR3 length: 16 amino acids. The V gene's germline CDR1 is SGDLS and CDR2 YYNGEE. The CDR3 region is CASSPRPGTGTYEQYF. For the CDR3, the DNA is TGTGCCAGCAGCCCTCGTCCCGGGACAGGAACCTACGAGCAGTACTTC.

The V gene is TRBV4-2, the J gene TRBJ1-2; D remains unclear. CDR1 is LGHNA, CDR2 YNFKEQ, per germline. The CDR3 has 15 residues. V was shortened by 4 bases and J by 3 bases, with 15 bases between the two germline ends. In DNA, the CDR3 is TGTGCCAGCAGCCTGACGGGGTTATCAGACTATGGCTACACCTTC. Translating gives CASSLTGLSDYGYTF.

V and J are TRBV11-2 and TRBJ1-5; D is undetermined. The V gene lost 2 bases and the J gene lost 4 bases, with 12 bases spanning the gap. The CDR3 contains 15 residues. Germline V lookup: CDR1 SGHAT, CDR2 FQNNGV. CDR3 loop: CASSLSGAENQPQHF. For the CDR3, the DNA is TGTGCCAGCAGCTTAAGTGGAGCAGAAAATCAGCCCCAGCATTTT.

The CDR3 loop is CASSPSSGRTGDGYTF. Here the CDR3 DNA reads TGTGCCAGCAGCCCATCCTCTGGACGGACAGGAGATGGCTACACCTTC. This chain uses TRBV7-3 with TRBJ1-2; 7 nucleotides match TRBD1. Germline CDR1 SGHTA, CDR2 FQGTGA. The junction had 15 bases not matched to a gene; V was cut back by 5 bases and J by 6 bases. The CDR3 sequence is 16 residues long.

The chain has TRBV6-1 and TRBJ1-5, with D perhaps TRBD1 (5 bases). The CDR3 loop spans 21 amino acids. Looked up from germline, CDR1 is MNHNS and CDR2 is SASEGT. V lost 2 bases to trimming and J lost 0 bases, with 26 bases between them. CDR3 coding DNA: TGTGCCAGCAGTGAATTTGGGGAGGCGGGACGTAAAGAGCTTAGCAATCAGCCCCAGCATTTT. Its translation is CASSEFGEAGRKELSNQPQHF.

This sequence joins TRBV27 and TRBJ1-5; the match to TRBD1 covers 7 bases. J gave up 2 bases and V 0 bases, and 4 bases lay outside the gene matches. Per germline, CDR1 MNHEY and CDR2 SMNVEV (reference sequence). CDR3 length: 16 amino acids. For the CDR3, the DNA is TGTGCCAGCAGTTTATCGTGGCAGGGGGGCAATCAGCCCCAGCATTTT. Its protein is CASSLSWQGGNQPQHF.

V is TRBV5-5 and J is TRBJ1-1, with D perhaps TRBD1 (5 bases). Germline CDR1 reads SGHKS; CDR2 reads YYEKEE (reference sequence). There are 14 residues in the CDR3. V lost 3 bases, J lost 5 bases, and 14 bases lay in between. CDR3 protein: CASSSPGGKTEAFF. Here the CDR3 DNA reads TGTGCCAGCAGCTCGCCGGGGGGTAAGACTGAAGCTTTCTTT. Variable domain in full (rest from reference TRBV5-5 and TRBJ1-1): DAGVTQSPTHLIKTRGQQVTLRCSPISGHKSVSWYQQVLGQGPQFIFQYYEKEERGRGNFPDRFSARQFPNYSSELNVNALLLGDSALYLCASSSPGGKTEAFFGQGTRLTVV.

The chain's CDR3 is CASSFPTSGGPGNNEQFF. For the CDR3, the DNA is TGTGCCAGTAGTTTCCCGACTAGCGGGGGGCCCGGGAACAATGAGCAGTTCTTC. The rearrangement links TRBV19 to TRBJ2-1; TRBD2 aligns across 13 bases. This CDR3 comprises 18 residues. CDR1 and CDR2 from the germline V gene are LNHDA and SQIVND (reference sequence). V lost 5 bases, J lost 5 bases, and 12 bases stayed unmatched. The whole variable domain, remainder taken from reference TRBV19 and TRBJ2-1, is DGGITQSPKYLFRKEGQNVTLSCEQNLNHDAMYWYRQDPGQGLRLIYYSQIVNDFQKGDIAEGYSVSREKKESFPLTVTSAQKNPTAFYLCASSFPTSGGPGNNEQFFGPGTRLTVL.

The CDR3 DNA is TGCGCCAGCAGCCAAGATTGGAGGGGCGGGGAAAAACTGTTTTTT. Its translation is CASSQDWRGGEKLFF. The rearrangement joins TRBV4-3 to TRBJ1-4; weak D call: TRBD1 (5 bases). V lost 0 bases to trimming and J lost 8 bases, with 13 bases between them. Looked up from germline, CDR1 is LGHNA and CDR2 is YSLEER. The CDR3 loop spans 15 amino acids.

The chain links TRBV29-1 to TRBJ1-2; 9 nucleotides align to TRBD1. Unmatched junction bases numbered 4, after V lost 7 bases and J lost 4 bases. Germline V gene sequence: CDR1 SQVTM, CDR2 ANQGSEA. The CDR3 loop spans 12 amino acids. CDR3 protein: CSERTGAYGYTF. CDR3 sequence (DNA): TGCAGCGAGAGGACAGGGGCCTATGGCTACACCTTC.

J is TRBJ2-5 and V is TRBV7-9, with D possibly being TRBD1 (5 bases). The germline V and J ends were trimmed by 5 bases and 1 base, with 11 bases remaining between them. The germline V gene has CDR1 SEHNR and CDR2 FQNEAQ (reference sequence). The CDR3 is 14 amino acids. CDR3 in amino acids: CASSPRAIQETQYF. The CDR3 nucleotides read TGTGCCAGCAGCCCCAGGGCTATCCAAGAGACCCAGTACTTC.

About this clone itself: This specimen includes other DNA sequences encoding the same CDR3. The V gene is TRBV9, the J gene TRBJ1-1; 7 nucleotides align to TRBD1. Germline V gene data show CDR1 as SGDLS and CDR2 as YYNGEE. With V trimmed by 4 bases and J by 1 base, 1 base remained unmatched. CDR3 length: 13 amino acids. DNA for the CDR3: TGTGCCAGCAGCAGGACAGGGAACACTGAAGCTTTCTTT. It codes for CASSRTGNTEAFF. The full variable domain, rest sourced from reference TRBV9 and TRBJ1-1, is DSGVTQTPKHLITATGQRVTLRCSPRSGDLSVYWYQQSLDQGLQFLIQYYNGEERAKGNILERFSAQQFPDLHSELNLSSLELGDSALYFCASSRTGNTEAFFGQGTRLTVV.

This rearrangement joins TRBV5-6 to TRBJ1-4; maybe TRBD1 (5 bases). Germline V gene data show CDR1 as SGHDT and CDR2 as YYEEEE. This CDR3 comprises 13 residues. Trimming took off 3 bases at V and 7 bases at J, with 10 bases between the two ends. Here the CDR3 reads CASSYGRGEKLFF. In DNA form, the CDR3 reads TGTGCCAGCAGCTATGGGAGGGGTGAAAAACTGTTTTTT.

This sequence joins TRBV18 and TRBJ1-3; D is unresolved. CDR3 size: 15 residues. Germline V lookup: CDR1 KGHSH, CDR2 LQKENI. The V and J ends lost 3 bases and 0 bases respectively, with 9 bases between them. CDR3 bases: TGTGCCAGCTCACCTGACAAGAGCTCTGGAAACACCATATATTTT. The encoded protein is CASSPDKSSGNTIYF.

The genes are TRBV6-5 and TRBJ1-3, with a weak D call TRBD1 (6 bases). The V gene lost 7 bases and the J gene lost 2 bases, with 12 bases spanning the gap. This CDR3 contains 14 residues. In germline, CDR1 is MNHEY, CDR2 SVGAGI. The CDR3 coding sequence is TGTGCCAGCATGGGAGGGGGAACTGGAAACACCATATATTTT. Translating it yields CASMGGGTGNTIYF.

V and J are TRBV7-6 and TRBJ1-1; a possible D gene is TRBD1 (6 bases). CDR3 size: 16 residues. The germline V gene encodes CDR1 SGHVS and CDR2 FNYEAQ. V was trimmed by 1 base and J by 4 bases, leaving 16 bases between them. The CDR3 DNA follows: TGTGCCAGCAGCTTAGGTGCAGGGGCGAGGGGCACTGAAGCTTTCTTT. It translates to CASSLGAGARGTEAFF.